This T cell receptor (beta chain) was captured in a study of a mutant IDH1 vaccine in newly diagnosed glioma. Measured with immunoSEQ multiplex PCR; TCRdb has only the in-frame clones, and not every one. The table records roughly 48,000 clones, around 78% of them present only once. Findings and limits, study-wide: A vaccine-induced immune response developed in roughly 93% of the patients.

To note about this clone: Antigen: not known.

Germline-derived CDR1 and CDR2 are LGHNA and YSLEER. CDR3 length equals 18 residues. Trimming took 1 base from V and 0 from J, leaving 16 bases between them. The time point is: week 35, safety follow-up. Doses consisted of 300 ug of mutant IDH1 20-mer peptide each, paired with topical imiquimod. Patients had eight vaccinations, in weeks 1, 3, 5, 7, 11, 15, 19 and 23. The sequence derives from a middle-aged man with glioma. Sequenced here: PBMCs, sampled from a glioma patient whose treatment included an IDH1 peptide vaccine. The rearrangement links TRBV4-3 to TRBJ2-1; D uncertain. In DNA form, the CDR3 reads TGCGCCAGCAGCCAAGCGGCGCCTGGGATGGCCTCCTACAATGAGCAGTTCTTC. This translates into CASSQAAPGMASYNEQFF.